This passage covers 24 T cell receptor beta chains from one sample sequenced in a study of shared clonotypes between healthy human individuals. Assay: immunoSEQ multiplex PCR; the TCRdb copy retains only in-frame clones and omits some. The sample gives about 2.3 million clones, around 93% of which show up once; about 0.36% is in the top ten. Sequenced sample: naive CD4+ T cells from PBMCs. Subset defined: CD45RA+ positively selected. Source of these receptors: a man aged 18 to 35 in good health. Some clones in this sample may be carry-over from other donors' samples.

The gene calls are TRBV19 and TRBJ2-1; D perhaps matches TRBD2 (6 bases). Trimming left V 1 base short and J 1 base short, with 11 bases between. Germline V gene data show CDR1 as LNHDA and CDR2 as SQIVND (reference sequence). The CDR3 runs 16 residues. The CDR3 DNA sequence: TGTGCCAGTAGTATAGGTAATAGCGGTTCCTACAATGAGCAGTTCTTC. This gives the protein CASSIGNSGSYNEQFF.

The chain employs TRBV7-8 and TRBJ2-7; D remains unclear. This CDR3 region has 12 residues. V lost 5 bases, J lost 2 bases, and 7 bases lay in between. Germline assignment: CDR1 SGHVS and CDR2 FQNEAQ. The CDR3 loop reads CASSMGTYEQYF. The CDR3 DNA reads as TGTGCCAGCAGCATGGGGACCTACGAGCAGTACTTC.

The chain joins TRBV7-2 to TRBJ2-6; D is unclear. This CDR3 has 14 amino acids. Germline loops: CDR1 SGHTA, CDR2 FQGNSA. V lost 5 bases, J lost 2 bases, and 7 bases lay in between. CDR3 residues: CASSPETGANVLTF. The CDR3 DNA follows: TGTGCCAGCAGCCCTGAGACTGGGGCCAACGTCCTGACTTTC. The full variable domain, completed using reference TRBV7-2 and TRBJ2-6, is GAGVSQSPSNKVTEKGKDVELRCDPISGHTALYWYRQSLGQGLEFLIYFQGNSAPDKSGLPSDRFSAERTGGSVSTLTIQRTQQEDSAVYLCASSPETGANVLTFGAGSRLTVL.

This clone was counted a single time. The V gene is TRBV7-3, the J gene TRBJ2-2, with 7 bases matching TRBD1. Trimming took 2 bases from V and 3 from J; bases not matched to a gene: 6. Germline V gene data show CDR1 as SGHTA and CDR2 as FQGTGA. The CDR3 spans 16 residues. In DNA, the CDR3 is TGTGCCAGCAGCTTATTGGGACAGCACCACACCGGGGAGCTGTTTTTT. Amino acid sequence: CASSLLGQHHTGELFF.

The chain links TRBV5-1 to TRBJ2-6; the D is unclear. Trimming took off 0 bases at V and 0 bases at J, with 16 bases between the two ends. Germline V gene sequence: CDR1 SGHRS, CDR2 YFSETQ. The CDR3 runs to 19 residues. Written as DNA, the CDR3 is TGCGCCAGCAGCTTGGAACGTGGCACAGCCTTCTCTGGGGCCAACGTCCTGACTTTC. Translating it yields CASSLERGTAFSGANVLTF.

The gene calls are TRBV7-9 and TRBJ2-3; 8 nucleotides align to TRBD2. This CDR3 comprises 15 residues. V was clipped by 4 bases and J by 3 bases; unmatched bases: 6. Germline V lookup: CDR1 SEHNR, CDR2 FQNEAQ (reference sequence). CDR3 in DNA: TGTGCCAGCAGCTACCTTCGGGGGGGGACAGATACGCAGTATTTT. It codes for CASSYLRGGTDTQYF.

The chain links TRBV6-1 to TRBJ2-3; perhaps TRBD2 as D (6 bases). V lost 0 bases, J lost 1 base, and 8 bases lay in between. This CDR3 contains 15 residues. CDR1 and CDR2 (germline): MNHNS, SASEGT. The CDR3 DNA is TGTGCCAGCAGTGAAGCGGGAGGCCGCACAGATACGCAGTATTTT. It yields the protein CASSEAGGRTDTQYF.

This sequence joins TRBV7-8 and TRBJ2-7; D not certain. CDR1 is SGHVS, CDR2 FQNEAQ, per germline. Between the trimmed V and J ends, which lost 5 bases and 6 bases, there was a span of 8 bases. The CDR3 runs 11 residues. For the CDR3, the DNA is TGTGCCAGCAGCGCCCAACGCGAGCAGTACTTC. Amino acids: CASSAQREQYF.

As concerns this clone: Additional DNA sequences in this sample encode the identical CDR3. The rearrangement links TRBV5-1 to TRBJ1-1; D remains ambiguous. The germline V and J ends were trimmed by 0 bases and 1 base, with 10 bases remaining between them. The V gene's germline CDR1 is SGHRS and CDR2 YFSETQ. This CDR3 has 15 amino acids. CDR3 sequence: CASSLGGTPNTEAFF. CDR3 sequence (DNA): TGCGCCAGCAGCTTGGGGGGAACACCGAACACTGAAGCTTTCTTT.

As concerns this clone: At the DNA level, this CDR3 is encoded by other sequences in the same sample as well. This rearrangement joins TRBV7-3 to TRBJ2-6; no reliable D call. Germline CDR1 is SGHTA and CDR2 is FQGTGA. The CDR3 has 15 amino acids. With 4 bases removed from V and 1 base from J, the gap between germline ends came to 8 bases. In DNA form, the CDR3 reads TGTGCCAGCAGCTCGGGTAAATCTGGGGCCAACGTCCTGACTTTC. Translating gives CASSSGKSGANVLTF.

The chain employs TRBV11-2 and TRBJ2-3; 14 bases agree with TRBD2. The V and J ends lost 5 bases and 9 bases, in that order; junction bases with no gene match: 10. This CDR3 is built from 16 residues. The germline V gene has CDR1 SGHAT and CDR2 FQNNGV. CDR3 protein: CASSLGTSGRIETQYF. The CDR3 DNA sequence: TGTGCCAGCAGCCTGGGGACTAGCGGGAGAATCGAGACGCAGTATTTT.

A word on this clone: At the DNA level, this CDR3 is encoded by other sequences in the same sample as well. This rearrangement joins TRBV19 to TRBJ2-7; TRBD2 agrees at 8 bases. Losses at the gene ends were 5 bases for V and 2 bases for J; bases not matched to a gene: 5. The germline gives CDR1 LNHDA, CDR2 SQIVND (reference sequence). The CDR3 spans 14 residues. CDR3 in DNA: TGTGCCAGTAGTCTCGCGGGAGGTACCTACGAGCAGTACTTC. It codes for CASSLAGGTYEQYF. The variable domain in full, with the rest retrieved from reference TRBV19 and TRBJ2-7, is DGGITQSPKYLFRKEGQNVTLSCEQNLNHDAMYWYRQDPGQGLRLIYYSQIVNDFQKGDIAEGYSVSREKKESFPLTVTSAQKNPTAFYLCASSLAGGTYEQYFGPGTRLTVT.

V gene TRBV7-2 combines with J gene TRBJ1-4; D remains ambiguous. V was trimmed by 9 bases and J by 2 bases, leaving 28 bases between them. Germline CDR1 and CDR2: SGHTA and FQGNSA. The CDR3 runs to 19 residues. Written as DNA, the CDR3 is TGTGCCAGTCCGAACGAGGCGGGCTCCCAACCCGGGACTAATGAAAAACTGTTTTTT. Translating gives CASPNEAGSQPGTNEKLFF.

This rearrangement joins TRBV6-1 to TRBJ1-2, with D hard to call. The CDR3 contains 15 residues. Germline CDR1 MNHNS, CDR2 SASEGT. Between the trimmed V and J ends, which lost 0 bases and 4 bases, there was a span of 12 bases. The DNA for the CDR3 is TGTGCCAGCAGTGAAGCCGGGTCAGCCTCCTATGGCTACACCTTC. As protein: CASSEAGSASYGYTF.

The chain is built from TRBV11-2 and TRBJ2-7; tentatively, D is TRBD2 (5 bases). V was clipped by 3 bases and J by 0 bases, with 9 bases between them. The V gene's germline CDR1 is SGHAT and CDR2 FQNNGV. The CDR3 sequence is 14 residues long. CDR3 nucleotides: TGTGCCAGCAGCTTTAGCGCCAGCTCCTACGAGCAGTACTTC. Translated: CASSFSASSYEQYF.

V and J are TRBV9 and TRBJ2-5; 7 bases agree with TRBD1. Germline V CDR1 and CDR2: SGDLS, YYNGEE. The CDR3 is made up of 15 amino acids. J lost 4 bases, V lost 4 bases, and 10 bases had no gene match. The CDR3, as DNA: TGTGCCAGCAGCTCCGCAGGGGGTCGCCTAGAGACCCAGTACTTC. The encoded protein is CASSSAGGRLETQYF.

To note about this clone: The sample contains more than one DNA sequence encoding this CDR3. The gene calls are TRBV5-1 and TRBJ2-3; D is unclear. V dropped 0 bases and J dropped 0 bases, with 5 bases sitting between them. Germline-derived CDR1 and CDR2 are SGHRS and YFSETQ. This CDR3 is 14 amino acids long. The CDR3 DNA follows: TGCGCCAGCAGCTTGGTTGCCAGCACAGATACGCAGTATTTT. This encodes CASSLVASTDTQYF.

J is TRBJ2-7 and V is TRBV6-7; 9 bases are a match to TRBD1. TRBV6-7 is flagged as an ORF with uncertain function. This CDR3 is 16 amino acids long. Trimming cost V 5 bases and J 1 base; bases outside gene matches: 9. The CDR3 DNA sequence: TGTGCCAGCAGTCCTAGGGGTGGGACAGGGTCCTACGAGCAGTACTTC. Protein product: CASSPRGGTGSYEQYF.

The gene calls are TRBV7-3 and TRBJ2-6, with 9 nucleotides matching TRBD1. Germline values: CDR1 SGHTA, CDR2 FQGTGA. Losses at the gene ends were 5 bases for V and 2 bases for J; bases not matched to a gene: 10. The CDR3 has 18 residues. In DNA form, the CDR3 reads TGTGCCAGCAGCAAAACAGGGGGCATCTCCCCTGGGGCCAACGTCCTGACTTTC. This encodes CASSKTGGISPGANVLTF.

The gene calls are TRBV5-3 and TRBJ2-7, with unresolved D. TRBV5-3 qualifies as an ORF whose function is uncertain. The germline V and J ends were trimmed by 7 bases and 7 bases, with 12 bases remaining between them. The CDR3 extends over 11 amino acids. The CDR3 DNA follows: TGTGCCAGACTCCAGGCCTTGGAGCAGTACTTC. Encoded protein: CARLQALEQYF.

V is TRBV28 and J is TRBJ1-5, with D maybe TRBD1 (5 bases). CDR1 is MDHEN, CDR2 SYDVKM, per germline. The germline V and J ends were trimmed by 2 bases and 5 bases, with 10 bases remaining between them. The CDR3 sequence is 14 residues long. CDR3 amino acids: CASSLVQGDQPQHF. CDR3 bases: TGTGCCAGCAGTTTAGTTCAGGGTGATCAGCCCCAGCATTTT.

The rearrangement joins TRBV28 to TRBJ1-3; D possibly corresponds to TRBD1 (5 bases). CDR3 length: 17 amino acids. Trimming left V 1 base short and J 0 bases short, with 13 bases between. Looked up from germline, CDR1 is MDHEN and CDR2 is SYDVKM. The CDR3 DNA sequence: TGTGCCAGCAGTTTATTAGGACACACTTCCTCTGGAAACACCATATATTTT. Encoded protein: CASSLLGHTSSGNTIYF.

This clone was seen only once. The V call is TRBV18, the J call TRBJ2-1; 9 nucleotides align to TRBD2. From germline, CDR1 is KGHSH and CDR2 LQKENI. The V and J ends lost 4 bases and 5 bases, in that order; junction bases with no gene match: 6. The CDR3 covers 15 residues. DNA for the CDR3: TGTGCCAGCTCACTCGGGACTAGCCAAAACAATGAGCAGTTCTTC. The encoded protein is CASSLGTSQNNEQFF.

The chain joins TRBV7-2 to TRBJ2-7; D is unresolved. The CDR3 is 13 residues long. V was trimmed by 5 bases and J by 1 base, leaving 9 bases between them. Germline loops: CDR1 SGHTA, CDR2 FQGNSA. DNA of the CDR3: TGTGCCAGCAGCGCACAGCAATCCTACGAGCAGTACTTC. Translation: CASSAQQSYEQYF.